This T cell receptor (beta chain) appears in the sequencing data of a study of OX40 agonist ivuxolimab in advanced cancers. Context from the whole study: Ivuxolimab was an agonistic, fully human IgG2 monoclonal antibody directed against OX40 (CD134), a costimulatory receptor. Peripheral TCRbeta sequencing aimed to test whether ivuxolimab altered TCR sequence diversity and caused clonal T-cell expansion. Prior anti-PD-1, anti-PD-L1 or anti-CTLA-4 therapy was permitted, and checkpoint inhibitors had been received by roughly 42% of dose-escalation patients. Of the 50 to 55 patients in dose escalation, about 20 had hepatocellular carcinoma, about 15 had melanoma, 9 had renal cell carcinoma and 9 had head and neck cancer. The paper reports the monotherapy dose-escalation portion (N of about 51 patients) of the phase I ivuxolimab trial. Intravenous ivuxolimab was administered to patients every 2 weeks at six dose levels: 0.01, 0.1, 0.3, 1.5, 3 and 10 mg/kg. Partial responses were achieved by three dose-escalation patients, of whom one had hepatocellular carcinoma and two had cutaneous melanoma. In the dose-escalation cohort, roughly four fifths of patients were male, and the mean age was around 60 years, with a range of roughly 20 to 79. What the research found in general, with its limitations: Partial responders in the 0.1-3.0 mg/kg groups had among the lowest normalized peripheral clonal expansion, especially among CD8+ T cells. Low levels of normalized T-cell clonal expansion were also seen in some nonresponding patients. After ivuxolimab, more expanded clones were found on average in CD8+ T cells than in CD4+ T cells. At doses of 0.1 to 3.0 mg/kg, clonal expansion of both CD4+ and CD8+ T cells in blood was seen between baseline and week 6. The antigen specificity of the peripheral T cells that underwent clonal expansion was not determined.

Genomic DNA was isolated from the sorted cells so that the TCRbeta CDR3 region could be sequenced. TCRbeta CDR3 regions were sequenced using the immunoSEQ Assay. TCRdb stores this immuneACCESS table with in-frame sequences only. Part of the clones is absent; in the studies checked, under half of the shortfall reflects unresolved V genes, and no reason is known for the rest. In all, the sample holds 130,000 or so clones, and about nine tenths of those were seen once. The ten most abundant clones make up 0.9% to 1.2% of the sample. The V end loses 6 bases and the J end loses 4 bases, and a stretch of 12 bases separates them. Counted from cysteine to phenylalanine, this CDR3 has 13 amino acids. Left in the record is the CDR3 DNA by itself, 39 bases read in frame from the first base. Taken from the germline V gene, the CDR1 and CDR2 loops are MDHEN and SYDVKM. The trial excluded patients who had a history of autoimmune disease or were on systemic immunosuppression. Peripheral blood for TCR sequencing was collected from all dose cohorts at baseline, on cycle 4 day 1, and on cycle 7 day 1. Samples came from an open-label, multicenter, first-in-human phase I dose-escalation trial of ivuxolimab. Adults with locally advanced or metastatic melanoma, renal cell carcinoma, hepatocellular carcinoma or head and neck squamous cell carcinoma were enrolled in the trial. Before TCR sequencing, CD4+ and CD8+ T cells were separately sorted from peripheral blood.

About this clone: The antigen this receptor binds is unknown. Per-nucleotide qualities are absent, and no much larger clonotype sits a single base away.

Sequencing was performed on CD4+ or CD8+ T cells sorted from blood, taken in a trial of the OX40 agonist ivuxolimab. The sequence is built from TRBV28 and TRBJ1-2, with the D segment identity uncertain. The origin of this receptor is an adult with an advanced solid tumor such as melanoma, head and neck, liver or kidney cancer. CDR3 reads: CASSQEFPYGYTF. At the DNA level, the sequence is TGTGCCAGCAGCCAAGAATTCCCCTATGGCTACACCTTC.